This is a list of T cell receptor beta chains from one sample in a study of OX40 agonist ivuxolimab in advanced cancers. Profiling relied on immunoSEQ multiplex PCR, and the TCRdb table lists in-frame clones only, not all of them. The table includes roughly 60,000 clones, 94% detected once. Sequencing was performed on CD4+ or CD8+ T cells sorted from blood, taken in a trial of the OX40 agonist ivuxolimab. The source is an adult with an advanced solid tumor such as melanoma, head and neck, liver or kidney cancer. Each CDR3 is given with its conserved first and last residue. D genes are given only for firm matches. Clone size, where shown, is once, few, many, or a class for clones that have expanded.

d_gene,v_gene,abundance,j_gene,CDR3nt,CDR3aa
NA,TRBV19,NA,TRBJ2-1,TGTGCCAGTAGCCCACGCCCTCCAGGAGCCCTGGAGCAGTTCTTC,CASSPRPPGALEQFF
NA,TRBV5-1,NA,TRBJ2-7,TGCGCCAGCAGCCTGGGCCCTACCTACGAGCAGTACTTC,CASSLGPTYEQYF
NA,TRBV20-1,NA,TRBJ2-7,TGCAGTGCTAGAGGGGAGAACGAGCAGTACTTC,CSARGENEQYF
NA,TRBV5-1,NA,TRBJ2-2,TGCGCCAGCAGCTTGGGGGGCGCCGGGGAGCTGTTTTTT,CASSLGGAGELFF
TRBD2,TRBV5-5,NA,TRBJ2-5,TGTGCCAGCAGCTCTAGCGGGAACAATCAAGAGACCCAGTACTTC,CASSSSGNNQETQYF
NA,TRBV29-1,NA,TRBJ1-2,TGCAGCGTTGTCGGTCTGGGTGACTATGGCTACACCTTC,CSVVGLGDYGYTF
NA,TRBV9,once,TRBJ1-1,TGTGCCAGCAGCTTAGGGACGGGACCTGAAGCTTTCTTT,CASSLGTGPEAFF
TRBD2,TRBV4-2,NA,TRBJ2-7,TGTGCCAGCAGCCAAGAAACTAGCGGCTCCTACGAGCAGTACTTC,CASSQETSGSYEQYF
TRBD1,TRBV18,NA,TRBJ2-7,TGTGCCAGCTCACCAGGGACAGTTACCTACGAGCAGTACTTC,CASSPGTVTYEQYF
TRBD2,TRBV9,NA,TRBJ2-2,TGTGCCAGCAGCGTAGGGGGACTAAATACCGGGGAGCTGTTTTTT,CASSVGGLNTGELFF